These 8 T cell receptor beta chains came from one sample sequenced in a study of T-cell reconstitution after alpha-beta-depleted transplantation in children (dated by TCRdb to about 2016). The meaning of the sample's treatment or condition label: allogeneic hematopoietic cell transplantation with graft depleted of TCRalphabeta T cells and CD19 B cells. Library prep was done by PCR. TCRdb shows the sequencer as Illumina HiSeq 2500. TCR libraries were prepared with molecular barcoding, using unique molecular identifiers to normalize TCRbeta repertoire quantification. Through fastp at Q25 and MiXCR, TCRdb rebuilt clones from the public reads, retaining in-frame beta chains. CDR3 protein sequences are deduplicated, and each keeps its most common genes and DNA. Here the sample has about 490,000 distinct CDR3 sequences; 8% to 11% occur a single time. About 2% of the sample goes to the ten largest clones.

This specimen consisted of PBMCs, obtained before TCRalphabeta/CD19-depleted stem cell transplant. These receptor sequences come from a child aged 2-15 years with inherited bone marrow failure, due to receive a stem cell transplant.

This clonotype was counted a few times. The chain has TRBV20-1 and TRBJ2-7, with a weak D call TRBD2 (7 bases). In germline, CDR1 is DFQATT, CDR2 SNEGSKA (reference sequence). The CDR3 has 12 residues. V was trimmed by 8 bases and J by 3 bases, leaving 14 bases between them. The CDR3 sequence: CSSEGGGYEQYF. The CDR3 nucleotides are TGCAGTAGCGAGGGGGGGGGCTACGAGCAGTACTTC.

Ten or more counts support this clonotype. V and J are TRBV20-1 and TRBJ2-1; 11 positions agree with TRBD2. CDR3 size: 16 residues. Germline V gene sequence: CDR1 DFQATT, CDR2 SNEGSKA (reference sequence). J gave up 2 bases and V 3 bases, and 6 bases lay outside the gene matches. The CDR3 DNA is TGCAGTGCTAGGGATAGCGGGAGGGCCACCTACAATGAGCAGTTCTTC. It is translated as CSARDSGRATYNEQFF.

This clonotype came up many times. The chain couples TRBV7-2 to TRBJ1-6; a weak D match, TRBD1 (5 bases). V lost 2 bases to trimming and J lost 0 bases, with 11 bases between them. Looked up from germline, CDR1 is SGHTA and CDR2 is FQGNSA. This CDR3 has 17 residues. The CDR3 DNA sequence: TGTGCCAGCAGCTTATGGGGGGACCTCTCCTATAATTCACCCCTCCACTTT. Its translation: CASSLWGDLSYNSPLHF.

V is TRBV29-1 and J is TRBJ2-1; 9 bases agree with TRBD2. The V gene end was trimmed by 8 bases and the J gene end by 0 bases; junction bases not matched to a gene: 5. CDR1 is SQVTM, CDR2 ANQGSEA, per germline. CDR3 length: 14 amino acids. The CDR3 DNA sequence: TGCAGCTTCTATAGCGGGAGCTCCTACAATGAGCAGTTCTTC. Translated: CSFYSGSSYNEQFF.

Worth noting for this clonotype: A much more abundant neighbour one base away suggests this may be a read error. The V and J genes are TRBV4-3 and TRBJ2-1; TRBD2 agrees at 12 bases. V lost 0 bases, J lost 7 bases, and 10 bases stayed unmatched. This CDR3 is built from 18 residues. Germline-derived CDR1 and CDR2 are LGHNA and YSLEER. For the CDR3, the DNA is TGCGCCAGCAGCCAAGACCCTACCCTAGCGGGAGGGTGGAATGAGCAGTTCTTC. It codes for CASSQDPTLAGGWNEQFF.

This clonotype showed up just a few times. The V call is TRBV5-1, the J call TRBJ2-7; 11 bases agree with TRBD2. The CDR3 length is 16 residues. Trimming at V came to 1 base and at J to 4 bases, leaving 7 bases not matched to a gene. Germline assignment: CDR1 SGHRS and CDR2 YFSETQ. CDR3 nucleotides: TGCGCCAGCAGCTTGAACGCGGGACTAGCGGCATACGAGCAGTACTTC. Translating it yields CASSLNAGLAAYEQYF.

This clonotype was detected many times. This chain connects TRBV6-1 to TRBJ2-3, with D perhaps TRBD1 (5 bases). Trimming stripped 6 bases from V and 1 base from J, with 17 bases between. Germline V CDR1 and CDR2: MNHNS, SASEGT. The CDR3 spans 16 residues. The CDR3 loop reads CASSQTLDSRTDTQYF. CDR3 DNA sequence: TGTGCCAGCAGCCAGACGCTAGACAGTCGCACAGATACGCAGTATTTT.

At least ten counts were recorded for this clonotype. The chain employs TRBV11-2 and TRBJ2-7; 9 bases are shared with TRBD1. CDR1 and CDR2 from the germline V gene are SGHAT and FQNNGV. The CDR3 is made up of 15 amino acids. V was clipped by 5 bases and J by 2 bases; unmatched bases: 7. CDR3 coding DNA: TGTGCCAGCAGCGTTGCCGGGACAGGGCCCTACGAGCAGTACTTC. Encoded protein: CASSVAGTGPYEQYF.